This passage covers 24 T cell receptor beta chains from one sample sequenced in a study of blood T cell repertoires in COVID-19. The protocol was immunoSEQ multiplex PCR, while the TCRdb copy is restricted to in-frame clones and leaves out a portion. Here the sample spans over 250,000 clones, roughly nine tenths being singletons. Sequencing was performed on peripheral blood. These receptors came from a man aged 55 to 70 who had recovered from COVID-19.

This rearrangement joins TRBV5-5 to TRBJ2-5, with D perhaps matching TRBD2 (6 bases). The germline V gene has CDR1 SGHKS and CDR2 YYEKEE (reference sequence). V was clipped by 4 bases and J by 4 bases, with 11 bases between them. This CDR3 region has 13 residues. The CDR3 is CASSRQGGETQYF. DNA of the CDR3: TGTGCCAGCAGCCGCCAGGGAGGAGAGACCCAGTACTTC. Full variable domain (missing parts from reference TRBV5-5 and TRBJ2-5): DAGVTQSPTHLIKTRGQQVTLRCSPISGHKSVSWYQQVLGQGPQFIFQYYEKEERGRGNFPDRFSARQFPNYSSELNVNALLLGDSALYLCASSRQGGETQYFGPGTRLLVL.

The chain employs TRBV6-6 and TRBJ1-1; possibly TRBD1 for D (5 bases). CDR1 is MNHNY, CDR2 SVGAGI, per germline (reference sequence). This CDR3 is built from 15 residues. The V and J ends lost 6 bases and 2 bases respectively, with 16 bases between them. The CDR3 coding sequence is TGTGCCAGCAGCGGGTCGACAGCAGCTAACACTGAAGCTTTCTTT. This gives the protein CASSGSTAANTEAFF.

The rearrangement uses TRBV7-9 and TRBJ1-1; D may be TRBD1 (6 bases). This CDR3 contains 14 residues. Germline lookup yields CDR1 SEHNR and CDR2 FQNEAQ (reference sequence). Trimming shortened V by 8 bases and J by 2 bases, and 15 bases separated the two germline ends. The CDR3 loop reads CASLGAPGNTEAFF. The CDR3 nucleotides are TGTGCCAGCTTGGGGGCCCCCGGAAACACTGAAGCTTTCTTT.

J is TRBJ2-1 and V is TRBV12-5, with TRBD2 matching 8 bases. CDR1 and CDR2 from the germline V gene are LGHNT and FRNRAP. Unmatched junction bases numbered 10, after V lost 2 bases and J lost 7 bases. The CDR3 covers 16 residues. The CDR3 spells CASGLSPGTGGNEQFF. The CDR3 DNA sequence: TGTGCTAGTGGTTTGTCCCCCGGGACGGGGGGGAATGAGCAGTTCTTC. The full variable domain, its missing parts supplied by reference TRBV12-5 and TRBJ2-1, is DARVTQTPRHKVTEMGQEVTMRCQPILGHNTVFWYRQTMMQGLELLAYFRNRAPLDDSGMPKDRFSAEMPDATLATLKIQPSEPRDSAVYFCASGLSPGTGGNEQFFGPGTRLTVL.

The chain joins TRBV23-1 to TRBJ2-3; 8 bases are shared with TRBD2. TRBV23-1 is placed among ORFs of uncertain function. The CDR3 has 16 residues. V shed 3 bases, J shed 2 bases, and the junction held 7 bases outside the gene matches. CDR3 in DNA: TGCGCCAGCAGTCAGAGGGTAGCGGGGTCCACAGATACGCAGTATTTT. It codes for CASSQRVAGSTDTQYF.

V usage is TRBV6-5 and J usage is TRBJ2-2; 10 bases line up with TRBD2. V was pared by 0 bases and J by 6 bases, with 4 bases of the junction left unmatched. Germline V lookup: CDR1 MNHEY, CDR2 SVGAGI. This CDR3 region has 16 residues. The CDR3 is CASSYSESGGAGELFF. As DNA, the CDR3 is TGTGCCAGCAGTTACTCGGAGAGCGGGGGGGCCGGGGAGCTGTTTTTT.

This clone was seen a single time. The chain is built from TRBV12-3 or TRBV12-4 and TRBJ2-7; the D is unclear. This CDR3 is built from 13 residues. Trimming stripped 4 bases from V and 4 bases from J, with 11 bases between. The CDR3 sequence is CASSSTDPYEQYF. The CDR3 bases are TGTGCCAGCAGTTCTACAGATCCATACGAGCAGTACTTC.

The rearrangement uses TRBV6-1 and TRBJ2-1; 12 bases line up with TRBD2. Germline CDR1 is MNHNS and CDR2 is SASEGT. The trim removed 3 bases at V and 10 bases at J, leaving 4 bases unmatched. This CDR3 has 14 residues. In nucleotides, the CDR3 is TGTGCCAGCAGTGATTTGCTAGCGGGGGGGGAGCAGTTCTTC. Its translation is CASSDLLAGGEQFF.

The chain has TRBV20-1 and TRBJ1-2, with unresolved D. Trimming shortened V by 6 bases and J by 8 bases, and 13 bases separated the two germline ends. The germline V gene has CDR1 DFQATT and CDR2 SNEGSKA (reference sequence). The CDR3 is made up of 11 amino acids. CDR3 in DNA: TGCAGTGCAAGCGGGGATCTGGGCTACACCTTC. It specifies CSASGDLGYTF.

The CDR3 region has the DNA TGCGCCAGCAGCCACCGCGCGGGGGGCGCCACCAATGAGCAGTTCTTC. It codes for CASSHRAGGATNEQFF. This chain links TRBV5-1 with TRBJ2-1, with 8 bases identical to TRBD2. Trimming removed 4 bases from V and 6 bases from J; junction bases left unmatched: 12. This CDR3 has 16 amino acids. Per the germline V gene, CDR1 is SGHRS and CDR2 is YFSETQ.

The J gene is TRBJ1-6, the V gene TRBV12-3 or TRBV12-4, with D perhaps TRBD1 (5 bases). The CDR3 is made up of 13 amino acids. Trimming stripped 6 bases from V and 12 bases from J, with 15 bases between. The CDR3 is CASSLRWGGPLHF. The CDR3 bases are TGTGCCAGCAGCTTGCGGTGGGGGGGACCCCTCCACTTT.

This clone was seen ten or more times. For the CDR3, the DNA is TGTGCCAGCAGCCAAGGAAACACAAGAAAACTGTTTTTT. This codes for CASSQGNTRKLFF. The chain couples TRBV3-1 (or the pseudogene TRBV3-2) to TRBJ1-4; D uncertain. The germline gives CDR1 LGHDT, CDR2 YNNKEL (reference sequence). V was pared by 1 base and J by 10 bases, with 10 bases between. The CDR3 length is 13 residues.

The V and J genes are TRBV7-3 and TRBJ2-2; 10 bases align to TRBD1. With 5 bases clipped from V and 5 bases from J, the junction kept 11 bases outside the gene matches. Germline V gene sequence: CDR1 SGHTA, CDR2 FQGTGA. This CDR3 has 17 amino acids. The CDR3: CASSRGVGQGLTGELFF. The CDR3 DNA sequence: TGTGCCAGCAGCCGAGGGGTGGGACAGGGGCTAACCGGGGAGCTGTTTTTT.

The genes are TRBV6-5 and TRBJ2-4; 7 positions match TRBD1. J lost 7 bases, V lost 8 bases, and 11 bases had no gene match. The CDR3 runs 14 residues. The germline gives CDR1 MNHEY, CDR2 SVGAGI. This chain's CDR3 is CASQDVHRGNIQYF. CDR3 nucleotides: TGTGCCAGCCAAGATGTCCACAGGGGTAACATTCAGTACTTC.

The chain recombines TRBV10-1 with TRBJ2-7; 8 nucleotides match TRBD2. The CDR3 spans 15 residues. V trimming: 3 bases; J trimming: 3 bases; junction bases outside the gene matches: 7. Germline V lookup: CDR1 WNHNN, CDR2 SYGVQD (reference sequence). The CDR3 coding sequence is TGCGCCAGCAGTGAATCGGGACTAGGTGGCTACGAGCAGTACTTC. Translating it yields CASSESGLGGYEQYF.

The chain recombines TRBV18 with TRBJ1-5; perhaps TRBD1 as D (5 bases). Germline loops: CDR1 KGHSH, CDR2 LQKENI. V was shortened by 0 bases and J by 2 bases, with 14 bases between the two germline ends. The CDR3 is made up of 17 amino acids. This CDR3 reads CASSPPARGLGNQPQHF. Written as DNA, the CDR3 is TGTGCCAGCTCACCACCGGCTAGGGGTTTGGGCAATCAGCCCCAGCATTTT.

This sequence joins TRBV18 and TRBJ2-1; 14 nucleotides match TRBD2. Looked up from germline, CDR1 is KGHSH and CDR2 is LQKENI. V lost 8 bases, J lost 7 bases, and 7 bases stayed unmatched. This CDR3 comprises 15 residues. CDR3 sequence reads: CASHRLAGGRNEQFF. In nucleotides, the CDR3 is TGTGCCAGCCACAGACTAGCGGGGGGGCGGAATGAGCAGTTCTTC. Together with reference TRBV18 and TRBJ2-1, the CDR3 gives the full variable domain: NAGVMQNPRHLVRRRGQEARLRCSPMKGHSHVYWYRQLPEEGLKFMVYLQKENIIDESGMPKERFSAEFPKEGPSILRIQQVVRGDSAAYFCASHRLAGGRNEQFFGPGTRLTVL.

The chain carries TRBV19 and TRBJ2-7; 8 bases fit TRBD1. Per germline, CDR1 LNHDA and CDR2 SQIVND (reference sequence). CDR3 length: 11 residues. V dropped 5 bases and J dropped 6; count of bases not matched to a gene: 0. The CDR3 nucleotides read TGTGCCAGTAGTGACAGGGGCGAGCAGTACTTC. This gives the protein CASSDRGEQYF.

This clone was picked up one time. The rearrangement joins TRBV19 to TRBJ2-1; 15 positions agree with TRBD2. Germline V gives CDR1 LNHDA, CDR2 SQIVND (reference sequence). The length of the CDR3 is 16 residues. V gave up 8 bases and J gave up 4 bases; unmatched junction bases: 6. CDR3 residues: CASRGTSGGKYNEQFF. CDR3 DNA sequence: TGTGCCAGTCGGGGGACTAGCGGGGGGAAATACAATGAGCAGTTCTTC.

The chain couples TRBV4-2 to TRBJ1-4, with D perhaps matching TRBD1 (5 bases). The germline CDR1 and CDR2 sequences are LGHNA and YNFKEQ. The CDR3 is 15 residues long. V was trimmed by 4 bases and J by 8 bases, leaving 17 bases between them. CDR3 sequence: CASSLDWGVDEKLFF. DNA of the CDR3: TGTGCCAGCAGCCTTGATTGGGGGGTAGACGAAAAACTGTTTTTT.

With regard to this clone: One end of the junction does not line up with germline, which may come from a read error. V is TRBV5-6 and J is TRBJ1-3; D is possibly TRBD1 (5 bases). Germline V lookup: CDR1 SGHDT, CDR2 YYEEEE. The CDR3 runs to 19 residues. In DNA, the CDR3 is TGTGCCAGCAGCTCCCTTTTCCTTCAAGGGGTCGGTACTGGCAACACCATATATTTT. This codes for CASSSLFLQGVGTGNTIYF. Complete variable domain (other parts from reference TRBV5-6 and TRBJ1-3): DAGVTQSPTHLIKTRGQQVTLRCSPKSGHDTVSWYQQALGQGPQFIFQYYEEEERQRGNFPDRFSGHQFPNYSSELNVNALLLGDSALYLCASSSLFLQGVGTGNTIYFGEGSWLTVV.

The chain couples TRBV10-2 to TRBJ2-3; TRBD1 matches 9 bases. The length of the CDR3 is 14 residues. Germline CDR1 and CDR2: WSHSY and SAAADI. Germline trimming cut 7 bases from V and 5 bases from J; bases unmatched to any gene: 7. Here the CDR3 DNA reads TGCGCCAGCACCCACAGGGGGCTTGAAGATACGCAGTATTTT. The encoded protein is CASTHRGLEDTQYF.

This clone was picked up many times. V is TRBV14 and J is TRBJ2-2; D gene ambiguous. The CDR3 spans 14 residues. Deletions cut 1 base from V and 6 bases from J, with 9 bases between. CDR1 and CDR2 (germline): SGHDN, FVKESK. CDR3 bases: TGTGCCAGCAGCCAAGTCCTCTTTTCCGGGGAGCTGTTTTTT. It yields the protein CASSQVLFSGELFF.

This chain links TRBV2 with TRBJ2-7; maybe TRBD2 (6 bases). Per the germline V gene, CDR1 is SNHLY and CDR2 is FYNNEI. The CDR3 runs to 13 residues. With 3 bases removed from V and 2 bases from J, the gap between germline ends came to 8 bases. This CDR3 reads CASSDGGPYEQYF. The CDR3 coding sequence is TGTGCCAGCAGTGACGGGGGACCCTACGAGCAGTACTTC. Based on the CDR3 plus reference TRBV2 and TRBJ2-7, the full variable domain is EPEVTQTPSHQVTQMGQEVILRCVPISNHLYFYWYRQILGQKVEFLVSFYNNEISEKSEIFDDQFSVERPDGSNFTLKIRSTKLEDSAMYFCASSDGGPYEQYFGPGTRLTVT.